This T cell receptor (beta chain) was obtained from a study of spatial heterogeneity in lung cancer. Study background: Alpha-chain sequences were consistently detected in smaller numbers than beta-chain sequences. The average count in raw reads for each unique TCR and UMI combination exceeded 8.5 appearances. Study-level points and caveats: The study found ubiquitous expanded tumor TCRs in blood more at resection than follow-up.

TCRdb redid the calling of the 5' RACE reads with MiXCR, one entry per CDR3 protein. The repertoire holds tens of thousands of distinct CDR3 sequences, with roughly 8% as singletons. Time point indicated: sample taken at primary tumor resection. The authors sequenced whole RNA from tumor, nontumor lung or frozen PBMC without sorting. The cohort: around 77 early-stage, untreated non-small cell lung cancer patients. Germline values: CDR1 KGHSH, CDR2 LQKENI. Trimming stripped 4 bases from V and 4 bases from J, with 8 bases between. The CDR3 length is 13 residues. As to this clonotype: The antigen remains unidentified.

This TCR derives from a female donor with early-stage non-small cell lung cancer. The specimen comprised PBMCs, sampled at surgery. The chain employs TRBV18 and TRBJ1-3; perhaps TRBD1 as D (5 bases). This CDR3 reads CASSQGPGNTIYF. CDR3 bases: TGTGCCAGCTCACAGGGGCCCGGAAACACCATATATTTT.